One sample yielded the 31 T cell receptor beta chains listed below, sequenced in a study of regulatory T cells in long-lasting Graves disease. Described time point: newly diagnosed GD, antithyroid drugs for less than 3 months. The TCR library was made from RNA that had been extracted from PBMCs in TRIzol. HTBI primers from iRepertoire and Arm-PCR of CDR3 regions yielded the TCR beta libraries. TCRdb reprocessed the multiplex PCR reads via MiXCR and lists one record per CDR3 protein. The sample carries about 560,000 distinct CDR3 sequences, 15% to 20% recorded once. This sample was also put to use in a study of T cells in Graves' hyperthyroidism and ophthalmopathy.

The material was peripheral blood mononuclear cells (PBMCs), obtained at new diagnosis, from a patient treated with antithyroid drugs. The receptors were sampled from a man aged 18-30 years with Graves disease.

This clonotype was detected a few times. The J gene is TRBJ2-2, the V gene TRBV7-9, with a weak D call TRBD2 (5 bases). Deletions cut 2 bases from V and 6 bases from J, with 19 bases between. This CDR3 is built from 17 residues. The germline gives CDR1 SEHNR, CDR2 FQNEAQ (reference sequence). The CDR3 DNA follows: TGTGCCAGCAGCTTAATGAGCGGAAGATCCTCCCCCGGGGAGCTGTTTTTT. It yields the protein CASSLMSGRSSPGELFF.

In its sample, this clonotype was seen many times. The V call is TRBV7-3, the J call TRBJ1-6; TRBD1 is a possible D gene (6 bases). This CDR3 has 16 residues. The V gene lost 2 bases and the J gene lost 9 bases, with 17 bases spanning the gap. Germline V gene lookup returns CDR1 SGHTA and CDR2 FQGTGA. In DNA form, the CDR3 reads TGTGCCAGCAGCTTAGCCGCGGCAGGGGTGGGTTCACCCCTCCACTTT. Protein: CASSLAAAGVGSPLHF.

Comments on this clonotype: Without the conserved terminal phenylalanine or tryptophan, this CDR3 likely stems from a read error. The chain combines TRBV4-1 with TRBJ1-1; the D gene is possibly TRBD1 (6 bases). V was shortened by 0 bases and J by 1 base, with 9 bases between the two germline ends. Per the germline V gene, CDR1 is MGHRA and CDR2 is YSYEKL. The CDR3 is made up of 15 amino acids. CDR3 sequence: CASSQDQGRNTEAFL. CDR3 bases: TGCGCCAGCAGCCAAGATCAGGGGCGGAACACTGAAGCTTTCCTT.

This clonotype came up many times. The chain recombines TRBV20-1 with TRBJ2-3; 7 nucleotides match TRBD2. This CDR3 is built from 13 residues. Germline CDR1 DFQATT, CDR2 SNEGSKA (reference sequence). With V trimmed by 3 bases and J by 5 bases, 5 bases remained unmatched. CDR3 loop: CSASLAGEDTQYF. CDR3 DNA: TGCAGTGCTAGTCTGGCGGGAGAAGATACGCAGTATTTT.

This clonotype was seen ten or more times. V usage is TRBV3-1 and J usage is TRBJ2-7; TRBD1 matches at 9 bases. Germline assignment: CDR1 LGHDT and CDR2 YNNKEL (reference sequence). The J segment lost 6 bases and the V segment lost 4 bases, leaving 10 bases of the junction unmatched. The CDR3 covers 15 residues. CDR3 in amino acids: CASSPTGTGLFEQYF. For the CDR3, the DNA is TGTGCCAGCAGCCCAACCGGGACAGGGTTATTCGAGCAGTACTTC.

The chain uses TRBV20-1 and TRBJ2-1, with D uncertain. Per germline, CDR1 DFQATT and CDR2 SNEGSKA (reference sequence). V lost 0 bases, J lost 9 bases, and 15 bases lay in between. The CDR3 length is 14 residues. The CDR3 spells CSAREQALHSEQFF. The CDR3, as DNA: TGCAGTGCTAGAGAGCAGGCCCTCCATTCTGAGCAGTTCTTC.

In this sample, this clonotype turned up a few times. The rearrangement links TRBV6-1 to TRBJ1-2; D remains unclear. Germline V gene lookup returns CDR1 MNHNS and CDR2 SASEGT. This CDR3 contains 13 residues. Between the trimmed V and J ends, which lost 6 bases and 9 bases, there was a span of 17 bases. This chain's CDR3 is CASSRMEDARYTF. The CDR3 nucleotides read TGTGCCAGCAGCCGTATGGAAGACGCGCGCTACACCTTC.

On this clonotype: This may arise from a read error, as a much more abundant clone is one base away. The CDR3 region has the DNA TGTGCCAGCAGCAAAGGTTTCACTGAAGCTTCCTTT. Its translation: CASSKGFTEASF. The genes are TRBV28 and TRBJ1-1; D remains unclear. CDR1 MDHEN and CDR2 SYDVKM come from the germline V gene. The CDR3 is made up of 12 amino acids.

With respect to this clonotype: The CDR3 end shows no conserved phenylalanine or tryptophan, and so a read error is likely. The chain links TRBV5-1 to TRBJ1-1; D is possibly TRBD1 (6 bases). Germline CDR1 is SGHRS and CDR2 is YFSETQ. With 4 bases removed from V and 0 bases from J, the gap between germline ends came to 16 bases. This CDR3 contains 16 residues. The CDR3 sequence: CASSLDPGHLNTEAFL. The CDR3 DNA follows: TGCGCCAGCAGCCTTGACCCGGGACACCTGAACACTGAAGCTTTCCTT.

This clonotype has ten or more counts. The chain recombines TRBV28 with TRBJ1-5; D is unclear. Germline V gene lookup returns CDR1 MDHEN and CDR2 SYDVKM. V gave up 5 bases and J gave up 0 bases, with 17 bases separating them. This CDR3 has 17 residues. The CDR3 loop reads CASSPPRVWGSNQPQHF. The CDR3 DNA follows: TGTGCCAGCAGTCCCCCCCGGGTGTGGGGTAGCAATCAGCCCCAGCATTTT.

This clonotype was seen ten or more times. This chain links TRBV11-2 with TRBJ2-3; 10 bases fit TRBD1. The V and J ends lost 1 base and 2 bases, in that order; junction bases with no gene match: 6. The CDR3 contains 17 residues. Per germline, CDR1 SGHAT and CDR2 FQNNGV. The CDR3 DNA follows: TGTGCCAGCAGCTTAGGCGTTGGGACAGGGGCCACAGATACGCAGTATTTT. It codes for CASSLGVGTGATDTQYF. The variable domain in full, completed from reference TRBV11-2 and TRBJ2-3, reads EAGVAQSPRYKIIEKRQSVAFWCNPISGHATLYWYQQILGQGPKLLIQFQNNGVVDDSQLPKDRFSAERLKGVDSTLKIQPAKLEDSAVYLCASSLGVGTGATDTQYFGPGTRLTVL.

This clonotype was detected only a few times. For the CDR3, the DNA is TGTGCCAGCTCACACAACCGGGACAGAGACAATGAGCAGTTCTTC. This encodes CASSHNRDRDNEQFF. The V and J genes are TRBV18 and TRBJ2-1; TRBD1 matches 7 bases. This CDR3 has 15 residues. Germline V gene sequence: CDR1 KGHSH, CDR2 LQKENI. Losses at the gene ends were 4 bases for V and 5 bases for J; bases not matched to a gene: 8.

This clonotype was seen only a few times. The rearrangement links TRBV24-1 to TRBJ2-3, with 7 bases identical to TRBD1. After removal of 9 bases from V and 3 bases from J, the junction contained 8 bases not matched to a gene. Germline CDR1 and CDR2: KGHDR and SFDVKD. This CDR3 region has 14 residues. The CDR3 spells CATGARGWTDTQYF. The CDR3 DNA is TGTGCCACCGGGGCCAGGGGGTGGACAGATACGCAGTATTTT.

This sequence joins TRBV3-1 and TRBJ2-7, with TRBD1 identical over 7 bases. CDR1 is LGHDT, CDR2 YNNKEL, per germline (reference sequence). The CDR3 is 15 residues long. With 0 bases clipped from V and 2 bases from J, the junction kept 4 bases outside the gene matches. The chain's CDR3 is CASSQDRDRPYEQYF. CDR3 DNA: TGTGCCAGCAGCCAAGATCGGGACAGACCCTACGAGCAGTACTTC.

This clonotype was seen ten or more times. For the CDR3, the DNA is TGTGCCAGCAGCTTAAGTACTGGGGCCAACGTCCTGACTTTC. Translated: CASSLSTGANVLTF. This chain connects TRBV27 to TRBJ2-6; D unclear. Germline V CDR1 and CDR2: MNHEY, SMNVEV (reference sequence). V gave up 6 bases and J gave up 2 bases, with 8 bases separating them. The CDR3 length is 14 residues.

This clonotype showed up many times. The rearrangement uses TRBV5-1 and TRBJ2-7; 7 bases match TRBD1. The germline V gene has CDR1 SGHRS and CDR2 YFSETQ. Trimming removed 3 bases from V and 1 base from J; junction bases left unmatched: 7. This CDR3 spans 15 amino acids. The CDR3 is CASSSTGTSSYEQYF. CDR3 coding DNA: TGCGCCAGCAGCTCGACAGGGACGAGTTCCTACGAGCAGTACTTC.

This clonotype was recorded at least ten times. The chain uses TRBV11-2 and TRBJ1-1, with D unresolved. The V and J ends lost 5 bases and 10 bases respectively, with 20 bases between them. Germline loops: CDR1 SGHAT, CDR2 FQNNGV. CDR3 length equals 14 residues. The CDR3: CASSAQPGGFGAFF. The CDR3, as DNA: TGTGCCAGCAGCGCCCAACCCGGCGGTTTTGGAGCTTTCTTT.

CDR3 DNA sequence: TGCGCCAGCAGCAACCCCCTCGGGACAGGGTTTGCACCCCTCCACTTT. This encodes CASSNPLGTGFAPLHF. J is TRBJ1-6 and V is TRBV5-1, with TRBD1 identical over 9 bases. With V trimmed by 4 bases and J by 11 bases, 13 bases remained unmatched. The CDR3 covers 16 residues. Germline values: CDR1 SGHRS, CDR2 YFSETQ.

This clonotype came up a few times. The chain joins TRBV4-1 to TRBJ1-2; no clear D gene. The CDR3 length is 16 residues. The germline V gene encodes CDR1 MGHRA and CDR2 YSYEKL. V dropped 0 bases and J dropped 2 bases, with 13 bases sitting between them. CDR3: CASSQDVRDLNYGYTF. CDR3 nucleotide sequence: TGCGCCAGCAGCCAAGATGTGAGGGATTTAAACTATGGCTACACCTTC.

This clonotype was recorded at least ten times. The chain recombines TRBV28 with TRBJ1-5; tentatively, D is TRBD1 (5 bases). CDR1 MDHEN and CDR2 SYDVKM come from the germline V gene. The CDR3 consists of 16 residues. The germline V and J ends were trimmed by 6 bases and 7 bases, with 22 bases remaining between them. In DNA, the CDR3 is TGTGCCAGCAGCCGACCCCTGGGGGTTAAGAGACAGCCCCAGCATTTT. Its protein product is CASSRPLGVKRQPQHF.

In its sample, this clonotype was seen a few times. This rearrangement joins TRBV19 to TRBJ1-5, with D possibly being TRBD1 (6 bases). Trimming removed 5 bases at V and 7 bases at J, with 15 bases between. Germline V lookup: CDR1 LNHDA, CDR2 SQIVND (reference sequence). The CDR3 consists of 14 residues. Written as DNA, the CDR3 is TGTGCCAGTAGTGCAGGGGTGGCGAGGCAGCCCCAGCATTTT. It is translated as CASSAGVARQPQHF.

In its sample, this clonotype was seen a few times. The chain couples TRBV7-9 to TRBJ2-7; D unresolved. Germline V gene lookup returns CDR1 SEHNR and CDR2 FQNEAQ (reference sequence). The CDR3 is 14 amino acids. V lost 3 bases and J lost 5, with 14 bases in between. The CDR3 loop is CASSFGQGLDEQYF. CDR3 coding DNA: TGTGCCAGCAGCTTTGGCCAAGGTCTAGACGAGCAGTACTTC.

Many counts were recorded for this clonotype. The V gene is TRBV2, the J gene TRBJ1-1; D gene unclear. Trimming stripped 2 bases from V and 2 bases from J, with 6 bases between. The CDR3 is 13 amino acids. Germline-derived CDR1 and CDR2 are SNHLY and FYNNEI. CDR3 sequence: CASSEQPNTEAFF. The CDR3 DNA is TGTGCCAGCAGTGAACAACCCAACACTGAAGCTTTCTTT.

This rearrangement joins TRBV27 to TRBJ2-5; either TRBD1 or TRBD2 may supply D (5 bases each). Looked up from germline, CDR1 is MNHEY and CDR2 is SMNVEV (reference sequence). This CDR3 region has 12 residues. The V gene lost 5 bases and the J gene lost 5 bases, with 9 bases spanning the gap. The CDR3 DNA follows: TGTGCCAGCAGTCCTGGGGACGAGACCCAGTACTTC. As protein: CASSPGDETQYF.

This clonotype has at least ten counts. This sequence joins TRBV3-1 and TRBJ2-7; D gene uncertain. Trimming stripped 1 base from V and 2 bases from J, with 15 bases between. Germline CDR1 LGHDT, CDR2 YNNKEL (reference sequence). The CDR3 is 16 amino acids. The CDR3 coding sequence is TGTGCCAGCAGCCAAGGGTGGCTATACGTTACCTACGAGCAGTACTTC. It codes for CASSQGWLYVTYEQYF.

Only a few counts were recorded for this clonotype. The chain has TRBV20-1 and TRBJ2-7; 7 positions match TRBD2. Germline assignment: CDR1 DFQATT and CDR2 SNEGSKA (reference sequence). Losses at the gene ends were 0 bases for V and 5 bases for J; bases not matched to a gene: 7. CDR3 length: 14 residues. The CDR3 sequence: CSARERESFHEQYF. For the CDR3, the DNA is TGCAGTGCTAGAGAGCGGGAGAGTTTCCACGAGCAGTACTTC.

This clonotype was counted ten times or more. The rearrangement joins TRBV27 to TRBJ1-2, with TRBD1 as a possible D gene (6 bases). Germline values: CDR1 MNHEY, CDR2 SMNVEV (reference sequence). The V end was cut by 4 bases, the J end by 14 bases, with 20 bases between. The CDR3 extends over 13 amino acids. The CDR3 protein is CASSSQELRGQTF. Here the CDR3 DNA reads TGTGCCAGCAGTTCACAAGAACTCAGGGGCCAAACCTTC.

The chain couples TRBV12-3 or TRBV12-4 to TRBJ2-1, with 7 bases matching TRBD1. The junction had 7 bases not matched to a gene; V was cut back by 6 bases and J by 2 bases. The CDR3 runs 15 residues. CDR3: CASSPADRAYNEQFF. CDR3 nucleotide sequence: TGTGCCAGCAGCCCTGCAGACAGGGCCTACAATGAGCAGTTCTTC.

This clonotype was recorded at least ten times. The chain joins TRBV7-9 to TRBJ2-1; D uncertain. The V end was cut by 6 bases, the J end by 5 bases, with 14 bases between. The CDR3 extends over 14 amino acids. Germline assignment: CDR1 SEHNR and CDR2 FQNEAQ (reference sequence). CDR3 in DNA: TGTGCCAGCAGTCTAACCCGTGGAAACAATGAGCAGTTCTTC. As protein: CASSLTRGNNEQFF.

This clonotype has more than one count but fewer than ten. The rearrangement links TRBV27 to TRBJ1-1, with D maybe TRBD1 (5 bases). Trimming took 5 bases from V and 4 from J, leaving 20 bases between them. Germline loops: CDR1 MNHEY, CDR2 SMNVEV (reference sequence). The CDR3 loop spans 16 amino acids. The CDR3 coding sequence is TGTGCCAGCAGTAGCCTTCTAGGGATGGGGGGCACTGAAGCTTTCTTT. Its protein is CASSSLLGMGGTEAFF.

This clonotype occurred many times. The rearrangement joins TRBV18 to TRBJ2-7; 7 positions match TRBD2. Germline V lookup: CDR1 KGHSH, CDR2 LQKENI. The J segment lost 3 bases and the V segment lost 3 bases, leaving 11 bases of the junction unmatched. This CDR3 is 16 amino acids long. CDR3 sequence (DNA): TGTGCCAGCTCACCCGGTCGGGGGAGGGCCATCTACGAGCAGTACTTC. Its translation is CASSPGRGRAIYEQYF.